This entry features one T cell receptor (beta chain) sequence. Its antigen remains undetermined. For each CD8+ T cell subset, flow sorting was done in triplicate, and roughly 330,000 cells per subset went directly into RLT lysis buffer. To keep memory contaminants out, a stringent definition of naive CD8+ T cells was applied: CD45RO-CCR7+CD27+CD95-. Using standard density gradient centrifugation, peripheral blood mononuclear cells were isolated from buffy coats. A FACSAria III was used to flow-sort naive CD8+ T cells into CXCR3-negative and CXCR3-positive populations. An RNeasy Mini Kit was used to extract total RNA from the sorted cells. CDR1 and CDR2 (SGHNT, YYREEE) derive from the germline V gene (reference sequence). CDR3 length: 12 amino acids, cysteine to phenylalanine. No DNA accompanies this entry. The data were obtained in a study of CXCR3-negative and CXCR3-positive naive CD8 T cells (dated by TCRdb to the late 2010s). For the study in its entirety: In total, some 150 million TRB reads were obtained, corresponding to roughly 1.5 +/- 0.3 million reads per library. For the TRBV-TRBJ cluster analysis, the naive subsets came from roughly 5 donors, while the memory cells came from 3 donors. Diversity and physicochemical repertoire analyses were performed on about 12 donors pooled from two independent experiments.

The sequencer listed for this sample is NextSeq 550. The Human TCR Profiling Kit (MiLaboratory) was used to prepare UMI-labeled 5' RACE TRB cDNA libraries. The full amount of extracted RNA was used for cDNA synthesis, and the full amount of resulting cDNA was used for PCR amplification. Libraries were prepared in parallel with an identical number of PCR cycles. The published analysis was carried out like this. With a requirement of at least two reads per UMI, MIGEC and MiXCR extracted about 57,000 +/- 9,900 unique UMI-labeled TRB cDNA molecules per library. Each library averaged roughly 36,000 +/- 9,600 functional in-frame TRB CDR3 nucleotide clonotypes without stop codons. After downsampling to 5000 UMI-labeled TRB molecules per sample, diversity metrics, including normalized Shannon-Wiener and Chao1, were computed in VDJtools. For the central five CDR3 residues, VDJtools calculated physicochemical properties weighted by clonotype size, namely interaction energy, strength, volume and Kidera factor 4. TCRdb reprocessed the reads; each CDR3 protein sequence makes one entry, and DNA is unavailable. TCRdb, not the authors, supplied the V and J calls. In this sample's table one finds over 100,000 distinct CDR3 sequences. The ten largest clones represent less than 0.3% of the sample.

Overall study results and their limits: TRB CDR3s from CXCR3-positive naive cells showed higher hydrophobicity (lower Kidera factor 4), lower energy, and higher strength and volume indices than CXCR3-negative naive cells. Freshly isolated PBMCs were used for most assays because CXCR3 expression went down partially after cryopreservation. Both naive subsets had comparably high repertoire diversity, while memory CD8+ T cells had much lower repertoire diversity. Naive CXCR3-negative and CXCR3-positive cells from the same donor showed similar TRBV-TRBJ usage, whereas memory cells showed distinct patterns. Because surface CD5, which is linked to self-reactivity in mice, was comparable between the naive subsets, TCR interaction strength was also inferred from the physicochemical properties of TRB CDR3s.

The origin of this receptor is a human donor in good health. Some clones in this sample may be carry-over from other donors' samples. The chain is made from TRBV5-4 and TRBJ2-1. Input material: naive CXCR3- CD8+ T cells from blood. Taken with the paper, the label for cell subset or site translates to: CD45RO-CCR7+CD27+CD95- naive CD8+ T cells lacking CXCR3 (TNR3-). CDR3 protein: CASSVKFSEQFF.